This T cell receptor beta chain was recovered during a study of T-cell memory formation after mild COVID-19. Overall study: Clusters of TCRs were largely donor specific.

Whole-study findings and limits: Cross-reactive memory seemingly joined, as some responding clones were found in pre-infection memory. Clones that shrank (day 15 to 85) were balanced CD4/CD8, whereas later expanders leaned CD4+.

TCRdb re-called the 5' RACE reads through MiXCR, storing one row per CDR3 protein. The sample records 540,000 or so distinct CDR3 sequences, approximately 20% being singletons. Concerning this clonotype itself: Its antigen is not known.

The clonotype was recovered from an adult woman who had mild COVID-19 (a few samples of this study predate the infection). Cell type and time point are not known. The source material was PBMCs or a T cell subset sorted from them (not recorded which).

CDR3 bases: TGCGCCAGCAGGAAAGTCCCATCTGCTGGGGCCAACGTCCTGACTTTC. Protein product: CASRKVPSAGANVLTF. V usage is TRBV4-1 and J usage is TRBJ2-6; D unclear. The germline V gene has CDR1 MGHRA and CDR2 YSYEKL. Trimming removed 6 bases from V and 2 bases from J, with 14 bases in between. There are 16 residues in the CDR3.